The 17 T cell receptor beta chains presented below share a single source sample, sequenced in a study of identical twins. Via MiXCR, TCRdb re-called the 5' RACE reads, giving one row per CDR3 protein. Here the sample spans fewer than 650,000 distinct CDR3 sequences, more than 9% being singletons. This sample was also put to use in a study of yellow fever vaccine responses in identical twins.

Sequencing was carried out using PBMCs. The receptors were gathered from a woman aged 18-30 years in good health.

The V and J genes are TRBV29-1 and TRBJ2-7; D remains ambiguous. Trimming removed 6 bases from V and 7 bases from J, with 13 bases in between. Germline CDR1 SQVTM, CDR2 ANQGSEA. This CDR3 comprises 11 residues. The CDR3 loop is CSVHTGVEQYF. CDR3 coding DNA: TGCAGCGTCCACACCGGCGTGGAGCAGTACTTC.

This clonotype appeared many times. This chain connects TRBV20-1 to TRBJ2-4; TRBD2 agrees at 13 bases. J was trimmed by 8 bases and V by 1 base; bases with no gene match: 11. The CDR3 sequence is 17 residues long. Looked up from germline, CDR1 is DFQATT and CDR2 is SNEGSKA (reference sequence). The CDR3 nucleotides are TGCAGTGCTAGAGTGAGTTGGACTAGCGGGAGTATTGACATTCAGTACTTC. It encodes CSARVSWTSGSIDIQYF.

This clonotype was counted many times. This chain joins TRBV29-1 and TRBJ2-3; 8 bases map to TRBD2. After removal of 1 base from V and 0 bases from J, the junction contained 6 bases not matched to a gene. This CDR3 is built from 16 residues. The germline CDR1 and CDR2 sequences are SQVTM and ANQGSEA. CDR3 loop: CSVEGVASGSTDTQYF. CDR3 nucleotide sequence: TGCAGCGTTGAAGGGGTGGCTAGCGGGAGCACAGATACGCAGTATTTT.

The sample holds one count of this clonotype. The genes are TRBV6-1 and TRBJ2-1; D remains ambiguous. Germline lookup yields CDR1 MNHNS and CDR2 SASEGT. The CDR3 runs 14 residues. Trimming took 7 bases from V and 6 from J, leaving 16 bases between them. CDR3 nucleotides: TGTGCCAGCACGAGGAGTAGTGGTGCCAATGAGCAGTTCTTC. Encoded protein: CASTRSSGANEQFF.

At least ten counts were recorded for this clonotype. CDR3: CASSGQQGAYEQYF. DNA of the CDR3: TGTGCCAGCAGCGGACAACAGGGTGCCTACGAGCAGTACTTC. V usage is TRBV7-9 and J usage is TRBJ2-7; the D gene is possibly TRBD1 (6 bases). The germline CDR1 and CDR2 sequences are SEHNR and FQNEAQ (reference sequence). The CDR3 has 14 amino acids. Trimming left V 5 bases short and J 2 bases short, with 13 bases between.

CDR3 nucleotides: TGTGCCAGCAGCTTTACCGGGGCCAACGTCCTGACTTTC. As protein: CASSFTGANVLTF. The genes are TRBV5-6 and TRBJ2-6; no clear D. Germline CDR1 is SGHDT and CDR2 is YYEEEE. The CDR3 is 13 residues long. The germline V and J ends were trimmed by 2 bases and 4 bases, with 4 bases remaining between them.

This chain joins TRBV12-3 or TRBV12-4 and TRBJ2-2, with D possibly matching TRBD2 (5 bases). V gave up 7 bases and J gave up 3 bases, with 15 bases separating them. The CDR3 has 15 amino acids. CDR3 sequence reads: CASNLGMIYTGELFF. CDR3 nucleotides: TGTGCCAGCAACCTCGGGATGATTTACACCGGGGAGCTGTTTTTT.

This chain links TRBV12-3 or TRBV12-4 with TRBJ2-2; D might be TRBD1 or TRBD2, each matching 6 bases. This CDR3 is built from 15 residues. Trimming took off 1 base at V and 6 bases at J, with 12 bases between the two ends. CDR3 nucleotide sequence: TGTGCCAGCAGTTTAGGAGGGGGGAAGGCCGGGGAGCTGTTTTTT. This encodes CASSLGGGKAGELFF.

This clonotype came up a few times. The CDR3 region is CASSLDPTESYEQYF. The CDR3 DNA follows: TGTGCCAGCAGCTTAGACCCGACGGAATCCTACGAGCAGTACTTC. V is TRBV7-2 and J is TRBJ2-7; D not resolved. V gave up 1 base and J gave up 1 base, with 11 bases separating them. Germline values: CDR1 SGHTA, CDR2 FQGNSA. This CDR3 has 15 residues.

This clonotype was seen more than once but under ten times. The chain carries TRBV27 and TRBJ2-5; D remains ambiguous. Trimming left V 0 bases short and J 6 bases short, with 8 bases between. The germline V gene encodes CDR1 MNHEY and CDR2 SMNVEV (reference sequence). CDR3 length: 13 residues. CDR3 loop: CASSLSNGKTQYF. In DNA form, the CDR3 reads TGTGCCAGCAGTTTATCGAATGGGAAGACCCAGTACTTC.

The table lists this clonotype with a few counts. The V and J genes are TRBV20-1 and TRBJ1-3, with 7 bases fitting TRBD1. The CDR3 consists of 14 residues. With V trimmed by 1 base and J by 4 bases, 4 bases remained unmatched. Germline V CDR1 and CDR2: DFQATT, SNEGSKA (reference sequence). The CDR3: CSARAQGIGNTIYF. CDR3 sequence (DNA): TGCAGTGCTAGAGCACAGGGGATCGGAAACACCATATATTTT.

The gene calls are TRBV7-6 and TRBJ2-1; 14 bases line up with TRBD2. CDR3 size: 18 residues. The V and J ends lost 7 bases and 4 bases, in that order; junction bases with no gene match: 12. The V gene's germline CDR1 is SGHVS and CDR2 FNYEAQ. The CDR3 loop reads CASTRLAGGQPPYNEQFF. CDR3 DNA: TGTGCCAGCACCCGACTAGCGGGGGGGCAACCTCCTTACAATGAGCAGTTCTTC.

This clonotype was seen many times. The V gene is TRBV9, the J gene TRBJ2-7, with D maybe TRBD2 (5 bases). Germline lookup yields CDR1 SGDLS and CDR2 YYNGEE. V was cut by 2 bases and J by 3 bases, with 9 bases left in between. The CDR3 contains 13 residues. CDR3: CASSVGSFYEQYF. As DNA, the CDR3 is TGTGCCAGCAGCGTGGGGAGCTTCTACGAGCAGTACTTC.

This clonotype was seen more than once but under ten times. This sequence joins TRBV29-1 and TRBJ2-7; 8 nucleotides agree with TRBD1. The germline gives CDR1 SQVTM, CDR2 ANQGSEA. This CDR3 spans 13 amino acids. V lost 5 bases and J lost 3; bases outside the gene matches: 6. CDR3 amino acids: CSVRQGQHYEQYF. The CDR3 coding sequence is TGCAGCGTTCGACAGGGGCAACACTACGAGCAGTACTTC.

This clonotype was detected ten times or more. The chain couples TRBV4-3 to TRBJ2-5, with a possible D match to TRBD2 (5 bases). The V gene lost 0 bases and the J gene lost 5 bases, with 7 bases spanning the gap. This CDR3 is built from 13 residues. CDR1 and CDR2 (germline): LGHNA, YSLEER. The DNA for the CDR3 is TGCGCCAGCAGCCAAGATACGGGGGAGACCCAGTACTTC. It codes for CASSQDTGETQYF.

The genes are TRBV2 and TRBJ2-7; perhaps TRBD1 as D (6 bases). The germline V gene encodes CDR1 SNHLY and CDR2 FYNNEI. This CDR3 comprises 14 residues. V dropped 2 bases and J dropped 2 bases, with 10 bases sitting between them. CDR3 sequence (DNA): TGTGCCAGCAGTGAACAAGGGGGACCCTACGAGCAGTACTTC. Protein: CASSEQGGPYEQYF. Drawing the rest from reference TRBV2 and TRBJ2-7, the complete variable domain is EPEVTQTPSHQVTQMGQEVILRCVPISNHLYFYWYRQILGQKVEFLVSFYNNEISEKSEIFDDQFSVERPDGSNFTLKIRSTKLEDSAMYFCASSEQGGPYEQYFGPGTRLTVT.

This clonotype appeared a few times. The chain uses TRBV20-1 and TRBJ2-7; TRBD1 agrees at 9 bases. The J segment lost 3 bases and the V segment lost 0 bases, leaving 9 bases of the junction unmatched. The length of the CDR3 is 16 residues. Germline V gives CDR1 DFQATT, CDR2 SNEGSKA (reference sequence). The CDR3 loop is CSARDTIGTGIYEQYF. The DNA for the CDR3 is TGCAGTGCTAGAGATACGATAGGGACAGGGATCTACGAGCAGTACTTC.